The 10 T cell receptor beta chains in this list originate from one sample, sequenced in a study of T cells in Graves' hyperthyroidism and ophthalmopathy. TCR beta CDR3 sequences were amplified from RNA transcripts. The primer set for the first-round RT-PCR of the TCR CDR3 was HTBI. TCRdb reprocessed the multiplex PCR reads with MiXCR, giving one entry per CDR3 protein. The table shows hundreds of thousands of distinct CDR3 sequences, with approximately 14% occurring only once. Sequenced material: blood. These receptors were obtained from a woman aged 18-29 years with Graves' hyperthyroidism that later progressed to Graves' ophthalmopathy.

This clonotype was recorded a few times. V gene TRBV5-1 combines with J gene TRBJ1-4; D is ambiguous. V gave up 5 bases and J gave up 2 bases, with 7 bases separating them. The CDR3 covers 13 residues. Germline CDR1 SGHRS, CDR2 YFSETQ. The CDR3 DNA reads TGCGCCAGCAGGCCGGGGACTAATGAAAAACTGTTTTTT. Its translation is CASRPGTNEKLFF.

This clonotype was seen repeatedly, ten times or more. The CDR3 spells CSVEINGVGSYEQYF. CDR3 DNA: TGCAGCGTTGAAATTAACGGGGTAGGCTCCTACGAGCAGTACTTC. The V and J genes are TRBV29-1 and TRBJ2-7, with TRBD2 as a possible D gene (5 bases). The germline gives CDR1 SQVTM, CDR2 ANQGSEA. V shed 2 bases and J shed 0 bases, with 14 bases lying between them. The CDR3 consists of 15 residues.

This clonotype was counted many times. The chain recombines TRBV6-5 with TRBJ2-1; weak D call: TRBD2 (6 bases). CDR1 is MNHEY and CDR2 is SVGAGI in the germline V gene. V was shortened by 2 bases and J by 3 bases, with 14 bases between the two germline ends. CDR3 length: 16 amino acids. This chain's CDR3 is CASSYDLPGVYNEQFF. The CDR3 region has the DNA TGTGCCAGCAGTTACGACTTGCCGGGAGTCTACAATGAGCAGTTCTTC.

This clonotype was seen a handful of times. The chain joins TRBV5-8 to TRBJ2-2; D possibly corresponds to TRBD2 (6 bases). This CDR3 has 13 amino acids. Germline CDR1 SGHTS, CDR2 YDEGEE. Trimming cost V 3 bases and J 6 bases, with 9 bases left between them. This CDR3 reads CASSWGGSGELFF. The CDR3 DNA reads as TGTGCCAGCAGCTGGGGAGGCTCCGGGGAGCTGTTTTTT.

This clonotype was seen a few times. The chain combines TRBV5-6 with TRBJ2-3, with D possibly called TRBD1 or TRBD2 (6 bases each). Per the germline V gene, CDR1 is SGHDT and CDR2 is YYEEEE. This CDR3 region has 16 residues. Trimming pared 4 bases from V and 2 bases from J, leaving 17 bases between. CDR3 in DNA: TGTGCCAGCAGCGGCGGGACACGAAGATTCACAGATACGCAGTATTTT. Protein product: CASSGGTRRFTDTQYF. The variable domain in full, completed from reference TRBV5-6 and TRBJ2-3, reads DAGVTQSPTHLIKTRGQQVTLRCSPKSGHDTVSWYQQALGQGPQFIFQYYEEEERQRGNFPDRFSGHQFPNYSSELNVNALLLGDSALYLCASSGGTRRFTDTQYFGPGTRLTVL.

This clonotype was counted at least ten times. This chain connects TRBV27 to TRBJ2-5; 7 bases are shared with TRBD2. Germline V CDR1 and CDR2: MNHEY, SMNVEV (reference sequence). The CDR3 spans 14 residues. Germline trimming cut 1 base from V and 5 bases from J; bases unmatched to any gene: 4. The DNA for the CDR3 is TGTGCCAGCAGTTTATATGTGGGGGGGGAGACCCAGTACTTC. Translation: CASSLYVGGETQYF.

This clonotype was recorded many times. The chain has TRBV7-2 and TRBJ1-2; TRBD1 is a possible D gene (5 bases). V was trimmed by 0 bases and J by 2 bases, leaving 16 bases between them. Germline lookup yields CDR1 SGHTA and CDR2 FQGNSA. This CDR3 is built from 17 residues. CDR3 residues: CASSLATGPSENYGYTF. The CDR3 region has the DNA TGTGCCAGCAGCTTAGCTACAGGCCCCAGTGAAAACTATGGCTACACCTTC.

This clonotype was counted many times. The chain recombines TRBV2 with TRBJ2-2; tentatively, D is TRBD2 (5 bases). Trimming pared 7 bases from V and 2 bases from J, leaving 26 bases between. Germline V lookup: CDR1 SNHLY, CDR2 FYNNEI. The CDR3 runs 19 residues. The CDR3 bases are TGTGCCAGCAATACCTGGACTGTTTCCGAGGAGTCAAACACCGGGGAGCTGTTTTTT. Translated: CASNTWTVSEESNTGELFF. Full variable domain (missing parts from reference TRBV2 and TRBJ2-2): EPEVTQTPSHQVTQMGQEVILRCVPISNHLYFYWYRQILGQKVEFLVSFYNNEISEKSEIFDDQFSVERPDGSNFTLKIRSTKLEDSAMYFCASNTWTVSEESNTGELFFGEGSRLTVL.

In its sample, this clonotype was seen a few times. This chain joins TRBV12-3 or TRBV12-4 and TRBJ1-5, with TRBD1 identical over 7 bases. V was clipped by 2 bases and J by 4 bases; unmatched bases: 5. The CDR3 extends over 15 amino acids. The CDR3 is CASSLHGDSNQPQHF. The CDR3 coding sequence is TGTGCCAGCAGTTTACATGGGGACAGTAATCAGCCCCAGCATTTT.

This clonotype has at least ten counts. CDR3 DNA: TGCAGTGCTAGAGATAGGGTGTCTGAAGCTTTCTTT. It encodes CSARDRVSEAFF. The chain joins TRBV20-1 to TRBJ1-1; D unclear. This CDR3 contains 12 residues. Trimming took 0 bases from V and 6 from J, leaving 8 bases between them. Germline V CDR1 and CDR2: DFQATT, SNEGSKA (reference sequence).